The entry that follows covers one T cell receptor beta chain sequence. The antigen is not known. The sample is drawn from a study of cytomegalovirus exposure and HLA in healthy donors. General study results and limits: The authors listed roughly 150 TCR beta chains as cytomegalovirus-associated. Most TCR sequences were uncommon, yet certain public TCRs appeared in many donors. Reports described diagnosis of cytomegalovirus status by the classifier as highly specific and sensitive.

The PCR made use of 60 Vbeta and 13 Jbeta primers. Repertoires were generated with immunoSEQ multiplex PCR, while TCRdb's copy carries only in-frame clones and drops some. The sample includes about 140,000 clones, about two thirds of them seen just once. The V end lost 8 bases, the J end lost 0 bases, and 8 bases lay between the germline ends. The CDR3 is 13 residues long. Germline V gives CDR1 LNHDA, CDR2 SQIVND (reference sequence). This TCR came from a man aged 40-49 years in good health and CMV-seronegative. The rearrangement links TRBV19 to TRBJ2-1; D is undetermined. Sequencing was done on a sample of PBMCs. The CDR3 is CASGPSSYNEQFF. For the CDR3, the DNA is TGTGCCAGTGGGCCCAGCTCCTACAATGAGCAGTTCTTC.